This TCR beta chain is from a study of circulating and synovial CD4+ cells in juvenile arthritis. Trimming stripped 2 bases from V and 9 bases from J, with 13 bases between. CDR1 is SGHDN and CDR2 is FVKESK in the germline V gene. This CDR3 has 14 amino acids. Clones were read by immunoSEQ multiplex PCR, and TCRdb kept only the in-frame ones, dropping some. This table holds tens of thousands of clones, 95% to 96% found once. Findings and limits, study-wide: Overlap with synovium rose as more T cells were sequenced.

Of note for this clone: Its antigen remains unidentified.

Sequencing was done on a sample of CD4+ T cells from blood. This receptor was obtained from a human donor with juvenile idiopathic arthritis. The rearrangement uses TRBV14 and TRBJ2-2, with D perhaps TRBD2 (7 bases). CDR3 sequence: CASSQRGAPRELFF. CDR3 DNA sequence: TGTGCCAGCAGCCAACGGGGGGCCCCGAGGGAGCTGTTTTTT.